The T cell receptor (beta chain) under discussion was sequenced for a study of blood T cell repertoires in COVID-19. Looking at the study overall: Samples came from the United States, Italy and Spain, spanning acute and convalescent COVID-19.

The CDR3 consists of 12 residues. Unmatched junction bases numbered 2, after V lost 5 bases and J lost 8 bases. CDR1 and CDR2 from the germline V gene are SEHNR and FQNEAQ (reference sequence). Authors' processing steps: The assay estimated nucleated cells by amplifying reference gene primers. Some clones are missing from TCRdb's copy, which holds only in-frame ones; the method was immunoSEQ multiplex PCR. That table is the source of V, J and clone size, and D and trimming were worked out from the DNA. This table holds roughly 120,000 clones, more than 90% found once. The sequencing sample was made of peripheral blood. This sequence was found in a middle-aged man with active COVID-19. This chain connects TRBV7-9 to TRBJ2-1, with TRBD1 identical over 8 bases. The CDR3 nucleotides read TGTGCCAGCAGCGGACAGGGTTATGAGCAGTTCTTC. This sequence encodes CASSGQGYEQFF. Full variable domain (missing parts from reference TRBV7-9 and TRBJ2-1): DTGVSQNPRHKITKRGQNVTFRCDPISEHNRLYWYRQTLGQGPEFLTYFQNEAQLEKSRLLSDRFSAERPKGSFSTLEIQRTEQGDSAMYLCASSGQGYEQFFGPGTRLTVL.